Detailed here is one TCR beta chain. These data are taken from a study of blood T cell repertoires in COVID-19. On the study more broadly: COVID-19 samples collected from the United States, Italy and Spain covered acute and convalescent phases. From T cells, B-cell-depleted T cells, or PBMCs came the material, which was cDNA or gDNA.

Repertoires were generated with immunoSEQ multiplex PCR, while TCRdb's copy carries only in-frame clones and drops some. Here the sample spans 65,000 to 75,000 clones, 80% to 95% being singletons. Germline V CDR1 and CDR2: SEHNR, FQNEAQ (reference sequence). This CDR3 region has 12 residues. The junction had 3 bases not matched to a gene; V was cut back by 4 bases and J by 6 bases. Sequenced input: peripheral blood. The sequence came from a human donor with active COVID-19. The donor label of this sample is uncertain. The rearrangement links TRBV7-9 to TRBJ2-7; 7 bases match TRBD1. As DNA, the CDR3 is TGTGCCAGCAGCTACAACAGGGGCGAGCAGTACTTC. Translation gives CASSYNRGEQYF.